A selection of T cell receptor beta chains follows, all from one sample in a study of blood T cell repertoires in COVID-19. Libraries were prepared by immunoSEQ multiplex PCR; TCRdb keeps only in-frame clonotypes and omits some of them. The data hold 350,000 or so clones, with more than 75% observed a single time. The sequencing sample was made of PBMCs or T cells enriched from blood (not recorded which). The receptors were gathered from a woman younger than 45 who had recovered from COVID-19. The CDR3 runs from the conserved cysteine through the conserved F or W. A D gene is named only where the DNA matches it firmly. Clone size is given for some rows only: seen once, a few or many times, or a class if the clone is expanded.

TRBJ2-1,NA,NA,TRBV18,CASSPPRTEQFF,TGTGCCAGCTCACCACCGAGGACAGAGCAGTTCTTC
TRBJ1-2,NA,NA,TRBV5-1,CASSLVAGDGYTF,TGCGCCAGCAGCTTGGTGGCAGGGGATGGCTACACCTTC
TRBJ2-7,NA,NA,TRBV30,CAWSPTGHEQYF,TGTGCCTGGAGCCCTACAGGGCACGAGCAGTACTTC
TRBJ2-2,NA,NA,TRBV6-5,CASSKDYFAGELFF,TGTGCCAGCAGCAAGGACTATTTCGCCGGGGAGCTGTTTTTT
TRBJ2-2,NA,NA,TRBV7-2,CASSLVSGIGETGELFF,TGTGCCAGCAGCTTAGTATCAGGGATTGGTGAAACCGGGGAGCTGTTTTTT
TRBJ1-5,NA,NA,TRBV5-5,CASSFGREGQPQHF,TGTGCCAGCAGCTTTGGCAGGGAGGGTCAGCCCCAGCATTTT
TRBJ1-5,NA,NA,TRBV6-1,CASSDRQQGNQPQHF,TGTGCCAGCAGTGATCGCCAACAGGGAAATCAGCCCCAGCATTTT
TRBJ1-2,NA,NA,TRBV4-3,CASSQDRGLGLYGYTF,TGCGCCAGCAGCCAAGATCGCGGTTTGGGGCTCTATGGCTACACCTTC
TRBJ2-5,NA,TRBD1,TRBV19,CASRPDRGLGETQYF,TGTGCCAGTAGACCAGACAGGGGGCTCGGGGAGACCCAGTACTTC
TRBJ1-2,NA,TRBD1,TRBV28,CASSTGTVYGYTF,TGTGCCAGCAGTACCGGGACAGTCTATGGCTACACCTTC
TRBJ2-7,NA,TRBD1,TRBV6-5,CASSYSIGTGPYEQYF,TGTGCCAGCAGTTACTCGATTGGGACAGGGCCCTACGAGCAGTACTTC
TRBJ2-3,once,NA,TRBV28,CASTTQGWGTDTQYF,TGTGCCAGCACGACACAGGGATGGGGCACAGATACGCAGTATTTT
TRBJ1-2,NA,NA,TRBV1,CTSSQEAQGAVGYGYTF,TGCACCAGCAGCCAAGAGGCACAGGGGGCGGTCGGATATGGCTACACCTTC
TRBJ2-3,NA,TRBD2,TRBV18,CASSPGTSGGSTDTQYF,TGTGCCAGCTCACCAGGGACTAGCGGGGGAAGCACAGATACGCAGTATTTT
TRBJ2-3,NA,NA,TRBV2,CASSEGRADTQYF,TGTGCCAGCAGTGAAGGGAGGGCAGATACGCAGTATTTT
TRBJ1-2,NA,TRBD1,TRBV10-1,CAGGTGVDYGYTF,TGCGCCGGAGGGACAGGGGTAGACTATGGCTACACCTTC
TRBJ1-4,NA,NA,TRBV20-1,CSSRVNEKLFF,TGCAGTTCCAGGGTTAATGAAAAACTGTTTTTT
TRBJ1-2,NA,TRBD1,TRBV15,CATSRDGTGAFYGYTF,TGTGCCACCAGCAGAGATGGAACAGGGGCCTTCTATGGCTACACCTTC
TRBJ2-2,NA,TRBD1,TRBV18,CASSPGTGATTGELFF,TGTGCCAGCTCACCAGGGACAGGGGCCACCACCGGGGAGCTGTTTTTT
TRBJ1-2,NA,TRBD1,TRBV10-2,CASSDPGQGHYGYTF,TGCGCCAGCAGTGACCCGGGACAGGGCCACTATGGCTACACCTTC
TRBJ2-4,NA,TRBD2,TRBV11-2,CASSPRIPAGGIQYF,TGTGCCAGCAGCCCTCGGATTCCAGCGGGGGGCATTCAGTACTTC
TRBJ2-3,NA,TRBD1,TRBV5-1,CASSGDSHTDTQYF,TGCGCCAGCAGCGGGGACAGCCACACAGATACGCAGTATTTT
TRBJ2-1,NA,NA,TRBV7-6,CASREQLYPYNEQFF,TGTGCCAGCAGGGAGCAGCTGTATCCTTACAATGAGCAGTTCTTC
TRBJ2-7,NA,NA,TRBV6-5,CASSYAQYEQYF,TGTGCCAGCAGTTACGCCCAGTACGAGCAGTACTTC
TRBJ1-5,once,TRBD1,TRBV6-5,CASSTTGEGQPQHF,TGTGCCAGCAGTACGACAGGGGAGGGTCAGCCCCAGCATTTT
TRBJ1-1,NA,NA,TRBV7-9,CASSGRQTNTEAFF,TGTGCCAGCAGCGGCCGACAGACGAACACTGAAGCTTTCTTT
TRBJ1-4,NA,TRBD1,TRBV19,CASSTHRGRANEKLFF,TGTGCCAGTAGTACCCACAGGGGGCGGGCTAATGAAAAACTGTTTTTT
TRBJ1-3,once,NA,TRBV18,CASSPGLSGNTIYF,TGTGCCAGCTCACCAGGCCTCTCTGGAAACACCATATATTTT
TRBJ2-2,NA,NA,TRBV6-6,CASTELGGNTGELFF,TGTGCCAGCACCGAACTGGGGGGGAACACCGGGGAGCTGTTTTTT
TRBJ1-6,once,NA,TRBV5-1,CASSLAIGGGGNSPLHF,TGCGCCAGCAGCTTGGCCATCGGGGGAGGGGGAAATTCACCCCTCCACTTT
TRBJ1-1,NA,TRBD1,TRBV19,CASSIEQGRGTEAFF,TGTGCCAGTAGTATAGAACAGGGGCGCGGGACTGAAGCTTTCTTT
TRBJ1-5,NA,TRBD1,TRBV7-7,CASSLALGQSLDQPQHF,TGTGCCAGCAGCTTAGCGCTGGGACAGTCCCTTGATCAGCCCCAGCATTTT